One sample yielded the 31 T cell receptor beta chains listed below, sequenced in a study of blood T cell repertoires in COVID-19 (dated by TCRdb to the early 2020s). The library was built by means of the immunoSEQ multiplex PCR assay. This is the immuneACCESS table as TCRdb keeps it, with only in-frame sequences that have V and J called. A part of the clones is gone; compared with another copy, unresolved V genes explain less than half, and the rest is unexplained. The sample data list about 17,000 clones, and about nine tenths of these were observed just once. Of the sample, around a sixth falls within the top ten clones. Sequenced: peripheral blood. Every receptor here comes from a middle-aged man with active COVID-19.

The chain has TRBV15 and TRBJ2-1, with TRBD2 identical over 12 bases. Looked up from germline, CDR1 is LNHNV and CDR2 is YYDKDF (reference sequence). The CDR3 is made up of 13 amino acids. J was trimmed by 8 bases and V by 6 bases; bases with no gene match: 2. The CDR3 bases are TGTGCCACCAGAGGGACTAGCGGGTATGAGCAGTTCTTC. Residues: CATRGTSGYEQFF. The full variable domain, its missing parts supplied by reference TRBV15 and TRBJ2-1, is DAMVIQNPRYQVTQFGKPVTLSCSQTLNHNVMYWYQQKSSQAPKLLFHYYDKDFNNEADTPDNFQSRRPNTSFCFLDIRSPGLGDTAMYLCATRGTSGYEQFFGPGTRLTVL.

V usage is TRBV24-1 and J usage is TRBJ1-2, with D tentatively TRBD1 (5 bases). This CDR3 is built from 16 residues. V lost 5 bases, J lost 2 bases, and 17 bases lay in between. Germline CDR1 KGHDR, CDR2 SFDVKD. CDR3 DNA sequence: TGTGCCACCAGTGGGGTCAGTACAGGAACAAACTATGGCTACACCTTC. It yields the protein CATSGVSTGTNYGYTF.

This chain links TRBV18 with TRBJ2-7; 10 bases line up with TRBD2. V lost 2 bases and J lost 0; bases outside the gene matches: 7. The CDR3 is made up of 17 amino acids. Germline CDR1 KGHSH, CDR2 LQKENI. CDR3 bases: TGTGCCAGCTCACCATTCGGACTAGCGGAGAGCTCCTACGAGCAGTACTTC. Translating gives CASSPFGLAESSYEQYF.

The chain has TRBV7-9 and TRBJ2-7, with no clear D. The CDR3 contains 14 residues. The V gene's germline CDR1 is SEHNR and CDR2 FQNEAQ (reference sequence). V was clipped by 5 bases and J by 4 bases, with 15 bases between them. CDR3 sequence: CASSPLAMRYEQYF. DNA of the CDR3: TGTGCCAGCAGCCCCTTGGCGATGCGGTACGAGCAGTACTTC.

The gene calls are TRBV6-4 and TRBJ1-5; possibly TRBD1 for D (5 bases). The CDR3 covers 14 residues. Per the germline V gene, CDR1 is MRHNA and CDR2 is SNTAGT. Trimming shortened V by 3 bases and J by 2 bases, and 8 bases separated the two germline ends. Here the CDR3 reads CASSEGGGNQPQHF. In DNA form, the CDR3 reads TGTGCCAGCAGTGAAGGAGGGGGCAATCAGCCCCAGCATTTT.

The chain is built from TRBV21-1 and TRBJ1-1; the table's D call, TRBD1, has no DNA check behind it. TRBV21-1 is described as a pseudogene. The CDR3 contains 15 residues. In DNA, the CDR3 is TGTGCCAGCAGCACCCGGACAGGCCGGAACACTGAAGCTTTCTTT. Protein sequence: CASSTRTGRNTEAFF.

The CDR3 loop is CASSEGVAVPSQYF. CDR3 in DNA: TGTGCCAGCAGTGAAGGGGTAGCGGTACCTTCCCAGTACTTC. The chain employs TRBV6-1 and TRBJ2-7; TRBD2 might be the D (6 bases). The V end was cut by 1 base, the J end by 10 bases, with 17 bases between. The length of the CDR3 is 14 residues. Germline values: CDR1 MNHNS, CDR2 SASEGT.

This clone was counted only a few times. The V call is TRBV10-3, the J call TRBJ2-7, with 8 bases identical to TRBD1. The germline V gene has CDR1 ENHRY and CDR2 SYGVKD. Losses at the gene ends were 10 bases for V and 2 bases for J; bases not matched to a gene: 10. The CDR3 has 14 residues. The CDR3 protein is CATSPGGPTYEQYF. DNA of the CDR3: TGTGCCACGAGTCCAGGGGGCCCTACCTACGAGCAGTACTTC.

The rearrangement joins TRBV18 to TRBJ2-7; the match to TRBD1 covers 8 bases. The CDR3 is 14 amino acids. V shed 5 bases, J shed 3 bases, and the junction held 6 bases outside the gene matches. In germline, CDR1 is KGHSH, CDR2 LQKENI. The CDR3 sequence: CASSGPGQDYEQYF. The CDR3 DNA follows: TGTGCCAGCTCAGGACCGGGACAGGACTACGAGCAGTACTTC.

The chain recombines TRBV3-1 (or the pseudogene TRBV3-2) with TRBJ2-1; 8 nucleotides line up with TRBD2. Looked up from germline, CDR1 is LGHDT and CDR2 is YNNKEL (reference sequence). The CDR3 spans 14 residues. The V segment lost 3 bases and the J segment 6 bases; nucleotides outside the gene matches: 4. This CDR3 reads CASSHLSGSNEQFF. CDR3 nucleotide sequence: TGTGCCAGCAGCCATTTGAGCGGGAGCAATGAGCAGTTCTTC.

This clone was found a few times. This sequence joins TRBV4-3 and TRBJ1-6; possible D gene TRBD1, 5 bases. This CDR3 contains 16 residues. Per germline, CDR1 LGHNA and CDR2 YSLEER. V was cut by 0 bases and J by 6 bases, with 12 bases left in between. CDR3 DNA sequence: TGCGCCAGCAGCCAAGATCTCCGGGGGGGTAATTCACCCCTCCACTTT. This encodes CASSQDLRGGNSPLHF.

The rearrangement links TRBV3-1 (or the pseudogene TRBV3-2) to TRBJ2-7; D ambiguous. CDR1 and CDR2 (germline): LGHDT, YNNKEL (reference sequence). The V and J ends lost 1 base and 6 bases respectively, with 7 bases between them. The CDR3 covers 12 residues. CDR3 sequence reads: CASSQGGGEQYF. Written as DNA, the CDR3 is TGTGCCAGCAGCCAAGGAGGCGGCGAGCAGTACTTC.

This clone has more than one count but fewer than ten. V usage is TRBV6-2 or TRBV6-3 and J usage is TRBJ2-3; D might be TRBD2 (5 bases). The V end was cut by 6 bases, the J end by 3 bases, with 13 bases between. Germline loops: CDR1 MNHEY, CDR2 SVGEGT. The CDR3 has 14 residues. CDR3 residues: CASSLGGFTDTQYF. The CDR3 DNA sequence: TGTGCCAGCAGCCTCGGAGGATTTACAGATACGCAGTATTTT.

The genes are TRBV5-5 and TRBJ2-1; TRBD2 matches at 8 bases. The length of the CDR3 is 15 residues. The ends lost 4 bases at V and 0 bases at J; junction bases unmatched: 3. CDR1 is SGHKS and CDR2 is YYEKEE in the germline V gene (reference sequence). Here the CDR3 DNA reads TGTGCCAGCAGCACGCGGGAGGTCTCCTACAATGAGCAGTTCTTC. It specifies CASSTREVSYNEQFF.

The J gene is TRBJ2-4, the V gene TRBV6-2 or TRBV6-3; 8 bases align to TRBD1. This CDR3 spans 16 amino acids. V dropped 5 bases and J dropped 0; count of bases not matched to a gene: 6. The germline CDR1 and CDR2 sequences are MNHEY and SVGEGT. The CDR3 region has the DNA TGTGCCAGCAGTCCAACCAGGGGGCTAGCCAAAAACATTCAGTACTTC. Its protein is CASSPTRGLAKNIQYF.

This clone came up once. V usage is TRBV6-5 and J usage is TRBJ2-7, with 8 nucleotides matching TRBD1. V trimming: 6 bases; J trimming: 7 bases; junction bases outside the gene matches: 5. In germline, CDR1 is MNHEY, CDR2 SVGAGI. CDR3 length equals 12 residues. CDR3 in amino acids: CASRLGTGEQYF. Written as DNA, the CDR3 is TGTGCCAGCAGACTCGGGACAGGTGAGCAGTACTTC.

CDR3 sequence reads: CSVATDSTDTQYF. As DNA, the CDR3 is TGCAGCGTTGCTACCGATAGCACAGATACGCAGTATTTT. V usage is TRBV29-1 and J usage is TRBJ2-3; unclear D gene. Germline V lookup: CDR1 SQVTM, CDR2 ANQGSEA. Trimming left V 4 bases short and J 0 bases short, with 8 bases between. The CDR3 has 13 amino acids.

The chain recombines TRBV29-1 with TRBJ2-7; D is perhaps TRBD1 (5 bases). Trimming took off 4 bases at V and 2 bases at J, with 12 bases between the two ends. The CDR3 extends over 13 amino acids. The germline gives CDR1 SQVTM, CDR2 ANQGSEA. The CDR3 nucleotides read TGCAGCGTTGGGGGCCTCGGAACCTACGAGCAGTACTTC. This encodes CSVGGLGTYEQYF.

The rearrangement links TRBV7-3 to TRBJ2-1, with 12 bases matching TRBD2. Germline loops: CDR1 SGHTA, CDR2 FQGTGA. Trimming took 5 bases from V and 3 from J; bases not matched to a gene: 5. This CDR3 comprises 16 residues. The CDR3 DNA sequence: TGTGCCAGCAGCCCCGGACTAGCGGGAAGCTACAATGAGCAGTTCTTC. Amino acid sequence: CASSPGLAGSYNEQFF.

The V call is TRBV11-2, the J call TRBJ1-1, with D tentatively TRBD1 (5 bases). Trimming removed 7 bases from V and 1 base from J, with 13 bases in between. The CDR3 consists of 14 residues. CDR1 is SGHAT, CDR2 FQNNGV, per germline. The CDR3 loop is CASTAGRANTEAFF. The CDR3, as DNA: TGTGCCAGCACAGCAGGGAGGGCGAACACTGAAGCTTTCTTT.

This chain connects TRBV29-1 to TRBJ2-1; TRBD1 matches at 9 bases. The CDR3 sequence is 12 residues long. Germline V lookup: CDR1 SQVTM, CDR2 ANQGSEA. V gave up 3 bases and J gave up 14 bases; unmatched junction bases: 8. CDR3 in DNA: TGCAGCGTTGAGGGTTGGGGACAGGGCGAGTTCTTC. Translated, it gives CSVEGWGQGEFF.

This chain joins TRBV4-2 and TRBJ2-1, with unresolved D. V was cut by 0 bases and J by 0 bases, with 9 bases left in between. The CDR3 length is 16 residues. The germline V gene has CDR1 LGHNA and CDR2 YNFKEQ. The CDR3 loop reads CASSQDERSSYNEQFF. The CDR3, as DNA: TGTGCCAGCAGCCAAGACGAAAGGAGCTCCTACAATGAGCAGTTCTTC.

J is TRBJ2-5 and V is TRBV4-1; TRBD2 agrees at 9 bases. The germline V gene has CDR1 MGHRA and CDR2 YSYEKL. V trimming: 0 bases; J trimming: 4 bases; junction bases outside the gene matches: 9. The CDR3 has 17 residues. The CDR3 is CASSQELAGFGIETQYF. As DNA, the CDR3 is TGCGCCAGCAGCCAAGAGCTAGCGGGATTTGGTATAGAGACCCAGTACTTC.

This rearrangement joins TRBV9 to TRBJ1-2; 10 bases agree with TRBD1. Unmatched junction bases numbered 4, after V lost 4 bases and J lost 7 bases. The length of the CDR3 is 13 residues. Germline V gives CDR1 SGDLS, CDR2 YYNGEE. As DNA, the CDR3 is TGTGCCAGCAGCCTAGGACAGGGGGGTGGCTACACCTTC. Amino acids: CASSLGQGGGYTF.

The J gene is TRBJ2-1, the V gene TRBV30; 9 bases line up with TRBD2. This CDR3 region has 15 residues. Germline V gives CDR1 GTSNPN, CDR2 SVGIG (reference sequence). V was pared by 3 bases and J by 6 bases, with 9 bases of the junction left unmatched. This CDR3 reads CAWRDLAGFANEQFF. In nucleotides, the CDR3 is TGTGCCTGGAGAGATCTAGCGGGATTCGCCAATGAGCAGTTCTTC.

The chain combines TRBV19 with TRBJ1-1; TRBD1 agrees at 7 bases. There are 12 residues in the CDR3. The V gene's germline CDR1 is LNHDA and CDR2 SQIVND (reference sequence). The J segment lost 7 bases and the V segment lost 1 base, leaving 0 bases of the junction unmatched. The CDR3 nucleotides are TGTGCCAGTAGTATAGCAGGGGGTGAAGCTTTCTTT. Translating it yields CASSIAGGEAFF.

By proportion, this clone is medium-sized. The chain recombines TRBV6-2 or TRBV6-3 with TRBJ1-1, with a weak D call TRBD1 (5 bases). Germline V gene data show CDR1 as MNHEY and CDR2 as SVGEGT. There are 16 residues in the CDR3. The V end lost 6 bases, the J end lost 1 base, and 18 bases lay between the germline ends. CDR3 amino acids: CASSEPRRDWNTEAFF. CDR3 nucleotides: TGTGCCAGCAGCGAACCGAGAAGGGACTGGAACACTGAAGCTTTCTTT.

The CDR3 nucleotides read TGTGCCAGCAGCAAACCCCAGGGGGCGGCCAATTCACCCCTCCACTTT. Amino acids: CASSKPQGAANSPLHF. J is TRBJ1-6 and V is TRBV6-6; 8 bases line up with TRBD1. With 6 bases clipped from V and 7 bases from J, the junction kept 11 bases outside the gene matches. CDR1 and CDR2 from the germline V gene are MNHNY and SVGAGI (reference sequence). There are 16 residues in the CDR3.

This chain joins TRBV4-1 and TRBJ2-7; 10 bases line up with TRBD2. Germline V lookup: CDR1 MGHRA, CDR2 YSYEKL. V lost 4 bases and J lost 1; bases outside the gene matches: 7. CDR3 length equals 16 residues. The CDR3 here is CASSPETSGRSYEQYF. The CDR3 DNA reads as TGCGCCAGCAGCCCGGAGACTAGCGGGCGATCCTACGAGCAGTACTTC.

V and J are TRBV9 and TRBJ2-3, with D unresolved. CDR1 and CDR2 (germline): SGDLS, YYNGEE. V dropped 2 bases and J dropped 2 bases, with 3 bases sitting between them. This CDR3 comprises 12 residues. CDR3: CASSVYTDTQYF. Here the CDR3 DNA reads TGTGCCAGCAGCGTCTACACAGATACGCAGTATTTT.

The chain is built from TRBV4-3 and TRBJ1-2; D is uncertain. This CDR3 has 15 amino acids. The V gene's germline CDR1 is LGHNA and CDR2 YSLEER. V was shortened by 3 bases and J by 4 bases, with 15 bases between the two germline ends. The CDR3 sequence: CASSQSLRGVYGYTF. CDR3 DNA: TGCGCCAGCAGCCAGTCATTGCGCGGAGTCTATGGCTACACCTTC.